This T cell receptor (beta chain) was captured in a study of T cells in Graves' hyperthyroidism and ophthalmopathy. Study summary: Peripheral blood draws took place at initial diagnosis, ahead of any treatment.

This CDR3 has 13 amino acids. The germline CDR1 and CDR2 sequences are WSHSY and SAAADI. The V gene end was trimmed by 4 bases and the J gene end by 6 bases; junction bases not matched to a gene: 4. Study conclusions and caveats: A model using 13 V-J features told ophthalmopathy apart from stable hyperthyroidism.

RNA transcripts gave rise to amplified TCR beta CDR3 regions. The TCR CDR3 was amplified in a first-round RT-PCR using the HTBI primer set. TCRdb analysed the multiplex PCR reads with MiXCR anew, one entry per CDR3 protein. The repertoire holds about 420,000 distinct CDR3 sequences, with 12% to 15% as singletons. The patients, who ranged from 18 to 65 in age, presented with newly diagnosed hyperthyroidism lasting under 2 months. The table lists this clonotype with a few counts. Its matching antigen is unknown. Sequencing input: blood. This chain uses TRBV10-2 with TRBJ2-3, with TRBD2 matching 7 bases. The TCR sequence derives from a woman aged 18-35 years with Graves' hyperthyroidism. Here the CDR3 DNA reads TGCGCCAGCAGTGGACTAGCATACGATACGCAGTATTTT. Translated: CASSGLAYDTQYF.